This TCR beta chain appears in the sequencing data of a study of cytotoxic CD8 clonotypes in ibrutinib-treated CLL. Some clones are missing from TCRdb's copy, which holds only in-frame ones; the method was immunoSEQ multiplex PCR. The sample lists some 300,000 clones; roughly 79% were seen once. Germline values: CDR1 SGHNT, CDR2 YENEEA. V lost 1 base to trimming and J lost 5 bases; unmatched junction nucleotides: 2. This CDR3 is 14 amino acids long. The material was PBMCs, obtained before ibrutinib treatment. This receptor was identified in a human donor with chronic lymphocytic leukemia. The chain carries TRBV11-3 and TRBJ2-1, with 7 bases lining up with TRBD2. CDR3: CASSLVAGDNEQFF. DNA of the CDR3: TGTGCCAGCAGCTTAGTTGCGGGAGACAATGAGCAGTTCTTC.